This passage covers 18 T cell receptor beta chains from one sample sequenced in a study of blood T cells in healthy people across ages. Using a J-beta primer mix together with a sample-barcoded 5' primer, a second PCR was run for about 7 to 12 cycles. TCRdb reprocessed the 5' RACE reads via MiXCR and lists one record per CDR3 protein. The top ten clones hold 23% of a sample with some 1.8 million distinct CDR3 sequences, about 39% of them seen once. The sample comprised blood. All receptors come from a human donor in good health.

The chain combines TRBV7-8 with TRBJ2-3; 8 bases fit TRBD2. Germline values: CDR1 SGHVS, CDR2 FQNEAQ. CDR3 size: 18 residues. J lost 0 bases, V lost 8 bases, and 16 bases had no gene match. The CDR3 DNA is TGTGCCAGCGCCCCCCTAGGTGGTAGCGGGGTTAGCACAGATACGCAGTATTTT. It translates to CASAPLGGSGVSTDTQYF.

This chain connects TRBV3-1 to TRBJ2-7, with 12 bases fitting TRBD2. CDR1 and CDR2 from the germline V gene are LGHDT and YNNKEL (reference sequence). The junction had 3 bases not matched to a gene; V was cut back by 1 base and J by 2 bases. There are 16 residues in the CDR3. The DNA of the CDR3 is TGTGCCAGCAGCCAAGGCCCTAGCGGGGGGGCCTACGAGCAGTACTTC. The encoded protein is CASSQGPSGGAYEQYF.

This clonotype occurred a few times. J is TRBJ2-3 and V is TRBV20-1; D remains unclear. The V gene's germline CDR1 is DFQATT and CDR2 SNEGSKA (reference sequence). The CDR3 loop spans 12 amino acids. V lost 3 bases, J lost 6 bases, and 10 bases lay in between. CDR3 in amino acids: CSASPRGDTQYF. The CDR3 bases are TGCAGTGCTAGTCCTCGCGGTGATACGCAGTATTTT.

V gene TRBV7-9 combines with J gene TRBJ1-1; D is ambiguous. CDR1 and CDR2 (germline): SEHNR, FQNEAQ (reference sequence). The CDR3 spans 15 residues. V dropped 3 bases and J dropped 1 base, with 12 bases sitting between them. DNA of the CDR3: TGTGCCAGCAGCTTCCCCGTAGTTCAGAACACTGAAGCTTTCTTT. This gives the protein CASSFPVVQNTEAFF.

The chain employs TRBV12-3 or TRBV12-4 and TRBJ2-5; D remains ambiguous. The CDR3 has 14 residues. V gave up 3 bases and J gave up 5 bases, with 13 bases separating them. This CDR3 reads CASSLLLQRETQYF. CDR3 nucleotide sequence: TGTGCCAGCAGTTTGCTCCTCCAGAGGGAGACCCAGTACTTC.

V and J are TRBV18 and TRBJ2-5; maybe TRBD1 (6 bases). Matching the DNA end better, TRBJ2-7 makes the J call doubtful. The CDR3 has 13 residues. From germline, CDR1 is KGHSH and CDR2 LQKENI. The CDR3: CASSQGLFDEQYF. The DNA for the CDR3 is TGTGCCAGCTCTCAGGGGTTATTCGACGAGCAGTACTTC.

This chain uses TRBV7-3 with TRBJ2-3, with D unclear. This CDR3 is 13 amino acids long. The V and J ends lost 5 bases and 2 bases respectively, with 8 bases between them. The germline gives CDR1 SGHTA, CDR2 FQGTGA. The CDR3 protein is CASSRHFTDTQYF. CDR3 coding DNA: TGTGCCAGCAGCCGCCACTTCACAGATACGCAGTATTTT. Combining the CDR3 with reference TRBV7-3 and TRBJ2-3 gives the whole variable domain GAGVSQTPSNKVTEKGKYVELRCDPISGHTALYWYRQSLGQGPEFLIYFQGTGAADDSGLPNDRFFAVRPEGSVSTLKIQRTERGDSAVYLCASSRHFTDTQYFGPGTRLTVL.

The CDR3 is CATGPPNYGYTF. The DNA of the CDR3 is TGTGCCACGGGGCCTCCTAACTATGGCTACACCTTC. The gene calls are TRBV12-3 or TRBV12-4 and TRBJ1-2; maybe TRBD1 (5 bases). The CDR3 totals 12 residues. Trimming cost V 10 bases and J 0 bases, with 9 bases left between them.

J is TRBJ1-2 and V is TRBV11-2; 9 bases are a match to TRBD1. The CDR3 runs to 17 residues. With V trimmed by 1 base and J by 3 bases, 9 bases remained unmatched. Per germline, CDR1 SGHAT and CDR2 FQNNGV. Written as DNA, the CDR3 is TGTGCCAGCAGCTTAGCAGGGACAGGGTACAATGACTATGGCTACACCTTC. Encoded protein: CASSLAGTGYNDYGYTF.

In this sample, this clonotype turned up a few times. One end of the junction is discordant with germline, which a read error may explain. V and J are TRBV20-1 and TRBJ2-5; TRBD2 aligns across 10 bases. The CDR3 runs 18 residues. Germline-derived CDR1 and CDR2 are DFQATT and SNEGSKA (reference sequence). CDR3 residues: CSAGDPGAGGFKRETQYF. In DNA, the CDR3 is TGCAGTGCTGGAGATCCAGGAGCGGGGGGGTTTAAGAGGGAGACCCAGTACTTC.

This clonotype has just a few counts. This chain connects TRBV4-2 to TRBJ1-2, with a weak D call TRBD1 (5 bases). CDR1 is LGHNA, CDR2 YNFKEQ, per germline. The CDR3 spans 22 residues. Trimming removed 0 bases from V and 1 base from J, with 30 bases in between. CDR3: CASSQEGRMGRIGMGRNYGYTF. In nucleotides, the CDR3 is TGTGCCAGCAGCCAAGAGGGACGGATGGGTCGTATCGGGATGGGTCGTAACTATGGCTACACCTTC.

The chain carries TRBV4-3 and TRBJ1-1; unclear D gene. The CDR3 is 15 amino acids. CDR1 and CDR2 (germline): LGHNA, YSLEER. Trimming took off 1 base at V and 1 base at J, with 10 bases between the two ends. The CDR3 region has the DNA TGCGCCAGCAGCCAAGGCTCAGATCAGAACACTGAAGCTTTCTTT. It specifies CASSQGSDQNTEAFF.

The chain couples TRBV6-5 to TRBJ1-5; tentative D call: TRBD1 (6 bases). The CDR3 runs to 15 residues. Trimming stripped 4 bases from V and 0 bases from J, with 10 bases between. CDR1 and CDR2 (germline): MNHEY, SVGAGI. DNA for the CDR3: TGTGCCAGCAGTTCACAGGGATATAGCAATCAGCCCCAGCATTTT. This codes for CASSSQGYSNQPQHF.

In the case of this clonotype: An end of the junction differs from the germline gene, which may be a read error. J is TRBJ2-1 and V is TRBV7-2; perhaps TRBD2 as D (6 bases). The CDR3 runs 13 residues. The germline gives CDR1 SGHTA, CDR2 FQGNSA. The CDR3 DNA reads TGTGCCAGCAGCCCCAGAGTGGTCCGGGAGCAGTGCTTC. Protein sequence: CASSPRVVREQCF.

The chain recombines TRBV5-6 with TRBJ2-2; D unclear. This CDR3 is built from 15 residues. The V gene lost 1 base and the J gene lost 5 bases, with 12 bases spanning the gap. Germline CDR1 is SGHDT and CDR2 is YYEEEE. CDR3 DNA: TGTGCCAGCAGCTTGTTAGGTCCTTTTACCGGGGAGCTGTTTTTT. This sequence encodes CASSLLGPFTGELFF.

This clonotype was counted only a few times. V usage is TRBV7-8 and J usage is TRBJ1-6, with D possibly TRBD1 on 5 matching bases. CDR1 and CDR2 (germline): SGHVS, FQNEAQ. The length of the CDR3 is 13 residues. V lost 1 base to trimming and J lost 10 bases, with 8 bases between them. For the CDR3, the DNA is TGTGCCAGCAGCTTAGAGTGGGGGTCACCCCTCCACTTT. Translating it yields CASSLEWGSPLHF.

J is TRBJ2-1 and V is TRBV5-1; possible D gene TRBD1, 5 bases. This CDR3 region has 15 residues. Germline V gene lookup returns CDR1 SGHRS and CDR2 YFSETQ. V lost 0 bases and J lost 10, with 17 bases in between. The CDR3 spells CASSLDRPDGGEQFF. CDR3 DNA sequence: TGCGCCAGCAGCTTGGACAGGCCTGATGGTGGGGAGCAGTTCTTC.

V and J are TRBV18 and TRBJ2-1; tentatively, D is TRBD2 (5 bases). Germline CDR1 and CDR2: KGHSH and LQKENI. Trimming took 6 bases from V and 4 from J, leaving 13 bases between them. This CDR3 contains 14 residues. The CDR3: CASSRQREYNEQFF. The CDR3 DNA reads as TGTGCCAGCTCGAGGCAGAGGGAGTACAATGAGCAGTTCTTC. Supplemented by reference TRBV18 and TRBJ2-1, the full variable domain reads NAGVMQNPRHLVRRRGQEARLRCSPMKGHSHVYWYRQLPEEGLKFMVYLQKENIIDESGMPKERFSAEFPKEGPSILRIQQVVRGDSAAYFCASSRQREYNEQFFGPGTRLTVL.